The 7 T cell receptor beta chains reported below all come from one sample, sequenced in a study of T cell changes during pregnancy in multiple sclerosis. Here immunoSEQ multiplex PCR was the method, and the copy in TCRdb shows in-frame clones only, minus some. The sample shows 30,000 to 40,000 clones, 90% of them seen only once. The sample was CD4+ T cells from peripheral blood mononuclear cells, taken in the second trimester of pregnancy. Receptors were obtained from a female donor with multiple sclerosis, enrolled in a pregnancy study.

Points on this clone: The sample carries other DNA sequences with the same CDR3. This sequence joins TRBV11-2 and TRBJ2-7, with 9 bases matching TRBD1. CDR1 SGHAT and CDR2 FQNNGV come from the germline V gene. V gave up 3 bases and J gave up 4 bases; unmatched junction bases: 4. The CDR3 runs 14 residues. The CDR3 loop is CASSFGQGIYEQYF. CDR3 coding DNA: TGTGCCAGCAGCTTCGGACAGGGGATTTACGAGCAGTACTTC.

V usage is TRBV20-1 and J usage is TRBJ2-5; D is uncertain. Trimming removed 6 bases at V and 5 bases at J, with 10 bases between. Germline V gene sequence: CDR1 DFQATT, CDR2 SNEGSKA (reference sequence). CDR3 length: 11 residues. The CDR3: CSAGFGETQYF. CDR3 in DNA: TGCAGTGCAGGATTCGGGGAGACCCAGTACTTC.

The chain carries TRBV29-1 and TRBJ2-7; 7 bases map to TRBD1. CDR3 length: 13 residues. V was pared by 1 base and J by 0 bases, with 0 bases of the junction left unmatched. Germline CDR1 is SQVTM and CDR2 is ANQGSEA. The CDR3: CSVEGDSSYEQYF. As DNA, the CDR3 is TGCAGCGTTGAAGGGGACAGCTCCTACGAGCAGTACTTC.

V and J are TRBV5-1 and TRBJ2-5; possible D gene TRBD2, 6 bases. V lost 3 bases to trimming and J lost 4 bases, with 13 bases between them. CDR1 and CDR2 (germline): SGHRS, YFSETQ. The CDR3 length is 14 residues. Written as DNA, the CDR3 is TGCGCCAGCAGCTCCGGCGGGGCAGGAGAGACCCAGTACTTC. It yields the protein CASSSGGAGETQYF.

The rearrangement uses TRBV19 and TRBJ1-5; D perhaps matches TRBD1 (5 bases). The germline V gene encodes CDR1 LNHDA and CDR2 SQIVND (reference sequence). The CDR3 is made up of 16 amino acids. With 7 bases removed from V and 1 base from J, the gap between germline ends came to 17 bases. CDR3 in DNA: TGTGCCAGTACCCGGGGGGTCAATCCAAGCAATCAGCCCCAGCATTTT. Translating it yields CASTRGVNPSNQPQHF.

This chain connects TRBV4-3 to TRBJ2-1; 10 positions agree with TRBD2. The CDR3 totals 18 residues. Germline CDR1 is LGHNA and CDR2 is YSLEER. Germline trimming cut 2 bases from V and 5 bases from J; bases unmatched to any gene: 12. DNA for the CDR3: TGCGCCAGCAGCCAATACCCTAGCGGGAGTTTGGGCGACAATGAGCAGTTCTTC. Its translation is CASSQYPSGSLGDNEQFF.

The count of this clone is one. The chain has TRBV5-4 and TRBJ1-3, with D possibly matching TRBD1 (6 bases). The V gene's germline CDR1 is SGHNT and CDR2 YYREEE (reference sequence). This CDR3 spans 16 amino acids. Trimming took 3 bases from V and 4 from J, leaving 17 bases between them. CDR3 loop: CASSYTGFVGGNTIYF. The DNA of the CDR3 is TGTGCCAGCAGCTATACAGGGTTCGTCGGAGGAAACACCATATATTTT.